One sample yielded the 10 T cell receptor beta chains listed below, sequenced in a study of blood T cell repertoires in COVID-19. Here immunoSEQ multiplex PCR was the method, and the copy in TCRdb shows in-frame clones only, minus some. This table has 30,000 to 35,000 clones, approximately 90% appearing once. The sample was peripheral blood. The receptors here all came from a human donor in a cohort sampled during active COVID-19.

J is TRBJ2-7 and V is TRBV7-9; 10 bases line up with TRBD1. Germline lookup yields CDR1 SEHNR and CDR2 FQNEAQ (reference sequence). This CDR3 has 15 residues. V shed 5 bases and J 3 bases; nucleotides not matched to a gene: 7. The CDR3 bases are TGTGCCAGCAGCCCCCTCCGGGACAGGGGCTACGAGCAGTACTTC. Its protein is CASSPLRDRGYEQYF.

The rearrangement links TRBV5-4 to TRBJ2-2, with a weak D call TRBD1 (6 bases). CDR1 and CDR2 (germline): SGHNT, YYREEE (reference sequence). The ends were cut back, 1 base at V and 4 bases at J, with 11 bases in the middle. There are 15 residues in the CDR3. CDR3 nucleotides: TGTGCCAGCAGCTTGTCTACAGGGATCACCGGGGAGCTGTTTTTT. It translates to CASSLSTGITGELFF.

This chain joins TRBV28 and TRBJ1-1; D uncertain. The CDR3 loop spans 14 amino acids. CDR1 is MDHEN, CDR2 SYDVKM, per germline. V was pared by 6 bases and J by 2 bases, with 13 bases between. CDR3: CASSQGSENTEAFF. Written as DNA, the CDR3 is TGTGCCAGCAGCCAAGGCAGCGAAAACACTGAAGCTTTCTTT.

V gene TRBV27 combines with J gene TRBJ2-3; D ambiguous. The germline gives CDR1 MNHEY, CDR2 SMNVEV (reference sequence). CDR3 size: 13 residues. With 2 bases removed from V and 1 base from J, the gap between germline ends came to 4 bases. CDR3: CASSLPGTDTQYF. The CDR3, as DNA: TGTGCCAGCAGTTTACCCGGCACAGATACGCAGTATTTT.

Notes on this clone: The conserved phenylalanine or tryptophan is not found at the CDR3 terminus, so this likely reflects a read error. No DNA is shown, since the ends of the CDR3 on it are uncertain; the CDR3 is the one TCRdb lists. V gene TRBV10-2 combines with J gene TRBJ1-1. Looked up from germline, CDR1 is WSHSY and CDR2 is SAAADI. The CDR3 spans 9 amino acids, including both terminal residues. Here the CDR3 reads CASSELAGL.

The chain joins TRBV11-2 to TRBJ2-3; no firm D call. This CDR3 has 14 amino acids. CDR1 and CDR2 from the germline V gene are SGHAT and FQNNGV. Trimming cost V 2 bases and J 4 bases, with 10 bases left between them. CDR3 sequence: CASSLIITADTQYF. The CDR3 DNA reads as TGTGCCAGCAGCTTAATTATAACTGCAGATACGCAGTATTTT.

The CDR3 sequence: CASSYPGYNEQFF. In DNA form, the CDR3 reads TGTGCCAGCAGTTACCCGGGTTACAATGAGCAGTTCTTC. J is TRBJ2-1 and V is TRBV6-6; D gene ambiguous. The germline V and J ends were trimmed by 2 bases and 4 bases, with 6 bases remaining between them. The CDR3 runs 13 residues. Germline assignment: CDR1 MNHNY and CDR2 SVGAGI (reference sequence).

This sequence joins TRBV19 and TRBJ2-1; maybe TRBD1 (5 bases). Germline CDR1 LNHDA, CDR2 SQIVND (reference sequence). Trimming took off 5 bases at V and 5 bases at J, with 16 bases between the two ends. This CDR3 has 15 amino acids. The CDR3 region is CASSRYQGANNEQFF. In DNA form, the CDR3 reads TGTGCCAGTAGTCGATACCAGGGTGCCAACAATGAGCAGTTCTTC. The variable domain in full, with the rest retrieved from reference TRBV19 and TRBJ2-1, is DGGITQSPKYLFRKEGQNVTLSCEQNLNHDAMYWYRQDPGQGLRLIYYSQIVNDFQKGDIAEGYSVSREKKESFPLTVTSAQKNPTAFYLCASSRYQGANNEQFFGPGTRLTVL.

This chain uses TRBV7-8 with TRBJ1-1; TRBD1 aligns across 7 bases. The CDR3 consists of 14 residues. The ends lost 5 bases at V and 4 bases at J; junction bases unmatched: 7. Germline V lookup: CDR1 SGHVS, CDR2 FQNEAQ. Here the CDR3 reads CASSPRQGITEAFF. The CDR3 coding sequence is TGTGCCAGCAGCCCCAGACAGGGCATCACTGAAGCTTTCTTT. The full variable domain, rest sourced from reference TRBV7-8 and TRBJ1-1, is GAGVSQSPRYKVAKRGQDVALRCDPISGHVSLFWYQQALGQGPEFLTYFQNEAQLDKSGLPSDRFFAERPEGSVSTLKIQRTQQEDSAVYLCASSPRQGITEAFFGQGTRLTVV.

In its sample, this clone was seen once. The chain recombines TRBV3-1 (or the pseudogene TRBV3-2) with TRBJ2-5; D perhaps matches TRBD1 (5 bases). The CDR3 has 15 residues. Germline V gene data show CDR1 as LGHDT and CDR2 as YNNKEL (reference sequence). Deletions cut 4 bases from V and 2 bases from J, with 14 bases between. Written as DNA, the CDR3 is TGTGCCAGCAGCCCCAGCCCACAGGTTCAAGAGACCCAGTACTTC. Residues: CASSPSPQVQETQYF.